These 22 T cell receptor beta chains share one sample of origin, sequenced in a study of long-term antiretroviral therapy in people with HIV. Assay version v3.0 of immunoSEQ was used, and it was run at survey level. The data were produced by immunoSEQ multiplex PCR, yet TCRdb's version contains in-frame clones alone and is incomplete. The table includes roughly 29,000 clones, more than 85% detected once. The source material was unsorted PBMCs, sampled 5.3 years after starting antiretroviral therapy. The receptors were sampled from a man aged 50-59 years with HIV.

This rearrangement joins TRBV7-8 to TRBJ1-1, with D possibly TRBD1 on 5 matching bases. The germline gives CDR1 SGHVS, CDR2 FQNEAQ. V was cut by 6 bases and J by 6 bases, with 26 bases left in between. The CDR3 has 17 amino acids. The CDR3, as DNA: TGTGCCAGCAGTTTTACAGGAGGGCGGGCCGAGGGCGCTGAAGCTTTCTTT. It translates to CASSFTGGRAEGAEAFF.

The genes are TRBV19 and TRBJ2-7; TRBD1 matches 10 bases. Germline CDR1 and CDR2: LNHDA and SQIVND (reference sequence). The CDR3 has 14 amino acids. V gave up 3 bases and J gave up 3 bases; unmatched junction bases: 2. In DNA form, the CDR3 reads TGTGCCAGTAGTATGGGGACAGGGGACTACGAGCAGTACTTC. Translated: CASSMGTGDYEQYF.

CDR3 sequence: CASRPSRRINSPLHF. Here the CDR3 DNA reads TGTGCCAGCAGACCTAGTAGGCGGATTAATTCACCCCTCCACTTT. This chain links TRBV7-9 with TRBJ1-6; no firm D call. The V gene's germline CDR1 is SEHNR and CDR2 FQNEAQ (reference sequence). The germline V and J ends were trimmed by 6 bases and 6 bases, with 15 bases remaining between them. The CDR3 has 15 residues.

The rearrangement links TRBV11-2 to TRBJ2-7; tentatively, D is TRBD1 (5 bases). Looked up from germline, CDR1 is SGHAT and CDR2 is FQNNGV. The V end was cut by 1 base, the J end by 5 bases, with 15 bases between. The CDR3 has 15 residues. Here the CDR3 reads CASSLGLQGSHEQYF. In nucleotides, the CDR3 is TGTGCCAGCAGCTTAGGTCTCCAGGGTTCCCACGAGCAGTACTTC.

The chain links TRBV5-1 to TRBJ1-1; D may be TRBD1 (6 bases). V gave up 3 bases and J gave up 0 bases, with 15 bases separating them. The germline gives CDR1 SGHRS, CDR2 YFSETQ. This CDR3 has 16 amino acids. The CDR3 DNA is TGCGCCAGCAGCTCCCGGGACACCTATATGAACACTGAAGCTTTCTTT. Its translation: CASSSRDTYMNTEAFF.

This sequence joins TRBV11-1 and TRBJ2-3; 14 bases are shared with TRBD2. The CDR3 covers 17 residues. The junction had 6 bases not matched to a gene; V was cut back by 5 bases and J by 2 bases. The germline gives CDR1 SGHAT, CDR2 FQDESV (reference sequence). CDR3: CASSLGLAGGDTDTQYF. CDR3 coding DNA: TGTGCCAGCAGCCTAGGACTAGCGGGGGGCGACACAGATACGCAGTATTTT.

CDR3 in amino acids: CASSFKVDEQYF. CDR3 bases: TGTGCCAGCAGCTTCAAAGTGGACGAGCAGTACTTC. The V gene is TRBV7-8, the J gene TRBJ2-7; D remains unclear. CDR3 length: 12 amino acids. The germline V gene encodes CDR1 SGHVS and CDR2 FQNEAQ. V was cut by 3 bases and J by 5 bases, with 8 bases left in between. Full variable domain (outside the CDR3, taken from reference TRBV7-8 and TRBJ2-7): GAGVSQSPRYKVAKRGQDVALRCDPISGHVSLFWYQQALGQGPEFLTYFQNEAQLDKSGLPSDRFFAERPEGSVSTLKIQRTQQEDSAVYLCASSFKVDEQYFGPGTRLTVT.

This rearrangement joins TRBV4-3 to TRBJ2-7; TRBD2 is a possible D gene (7 bases). The V gene lost 1 base and the J gene lost 4 bases, with 14 bases spanning the gap. CDR1 and CDR2 from the germline V gene are LGHNA and YSLEER. This CDR3 contains 15 residues. In nucleotides, the CDR3 is TGCGCCAGCAGCCAAGTAGGGGGGGGAACTTACGAGCAGTACTTC. Protein product: CASSQVGGGTYEQYF.

The chain carries TRBV5-1 and TRBJ1-3; perhaps TRBD1 as D (5 bases). The CDR3 contains 14 residues. The V gene lost 4 bases and the J gene lost 2 bases, with 10 bases spanning the gap. Germline CDR1 SGHRS, CDR2 YFSETQ. The CDR3 DNA reads TGCGCCAGCAGCCCTGGCAGGGCTGGAAACACCATATATTTT. This translates into CASSPGRAGNTIYF.

The rearrangement links TRBV18 to TRBJ1-3; D remains ambiguous. The ends were cut back, 3 bases at V and 0 bases at J, with 12 bases in the middle. The germline CDR1 and CDR2 sequences are KGHSH and LQKENI. The CDR3 consists of 16 residues. The CDR3 is CASSPSTLSSGNTIYF. In DNA form, the CDR3 reads TGTGCCAGCTCACCTTCGACATTATCCTCTGGAAACACCATATATTTT.

The rearrangement links TRBV7-3 to TRBJ2-5; D is perhaps TRBD1 (6 bases). The CDR3 has 13 amino acids. Germline CDR1 is SGHTA and CDR2 is FQGTGA. V gave up 6 bases and J gave up 1 base, with 9 bases separating them. In DNA form, the CDR3 reads TGTGCCAGCAGTCGGGACACCCAAGAGACCCAGTACTTC. Translation: CASSRDTQETQYF.

As to this clone: This sample also contains other DNA sequences that code for the same CDR3. The chain recombines TRBV7-6 with TRBJ2-7; TRBD1 aligns across 8 bases. The junction had 2 bases not matched to a gene; V was cut back by 2 bases and J by 5 bases. Germline loops: CDR1 SGHVS, CDR2 FNYEAQ. This CDR3 comprises 13 residues. The CDR3 nucleotides are TGTGCCAGCAGCTTATCAGGGGGCAACGAGCAGTACTTC. Translation: CASSLSGGNEQYF.

This clone came up once. V gene TRBV2 combines with J gene TRBJ2-1; TRBD2 agrees at 7 bases. The CDR3 is 15 residues long. Trimming at V came to 5 bases and at J to 8 bases, leaving 12 bases not matched to a gene. The germline gives CDR1 SNHLY, CDR2 FYNNEI. CDR3 loop: CASSPGGSRSYEQFF. CDR3 sequence (DNA): TGTGCCAGCAGTCCGGGAGGATCACGGTCCTATGAGCAGTTCTTC.

The V gene is TRBV30, the J gene TRBJ1-4, with D unclear. The V end was cut by 2 bases, the J end by 0 bases, with 13 bases between. This CDR3 region has 16 residues. Germline V lookup: CDR1 GTSNPN, CDR2 SVGIG (reference sequence). The CDR3 sequence: CAWSLGGFATNEKLFF. The CDR3 bases are TGTGCCTGGAGTTTGGGCGGGTTTGCAACTAATGAAAAACTGTTTTTT.

The V gene is TRBV7-8, the J gene TRBJ2-3; D is perhaps TRBD1 or TRBD2 (5 bases each). CDR1 SGHVS and CDR2 FQNEAQ come from the germline V gene. CDR3 length equals 12 residues. V was pared by 5 bases and J by 12 bases, with 15 bases between. The CDR3 reads CASSVGEPVQYF. The DNA of the CDR3 is TGTGCCAGCAGCGTGGGGGAGCCCGTACAGTATTTT.

This rearrangement joins TRBV19 to TRBJ2-3; TRBD1 matches at 8 bases. CDR1 is LNHDA, CDR2 SQIVND, per germline (reference sequence). J was trimmed by 5 bases and V by 4 bases; bases with no gene match: 5. The length of the CDR3 is 14 residues. As DNA, the CDR3 is TGTGCCAGTAGTACGGGACAGGTGTTAGATACGCAGTATTTT. It encodes CASSTGQVLDTQYF.

The chain has TRBV4-3 and TRBJ2-7, with 7 bases aligning to TRBD2. Germline-derived CDR1 and CDR2 are LGHNA and YSLEER. The CDR3 totals 16 residues. After removal of 3 bases from V and 1 base from J, the junction contained 9 bases not matched to a gene. CDR3 coding DNA: TGCGCCAGCAGCCAGGTGGTTTCGCGGGGGTCCTACGAGCAGTACTTC. Amino acid sequence: CASSQVVSRGSYEQYF.

The V and J genes are TRBV6-5 and TRBJ1-1; no clear D gene. The ends were cut back, 0 bases at V and 4 bases at J, with 12 bases in the middle. The CDR3 is 15 residues long. In germline, CDR1 is MNHEY, CDR2 SVGAGI. For the CDR3, the DNA is TGTGCCAGCAGTTACTCGGCCGGGCAGGTCACTGAAGCTTTCTTT. Amino acids: CASSYSAGQVTEAFF.

This chain joins TRBV5-1 and TRBJ2-3, with TRBD2 identical over 11 bases. Germline V gives CDR1 SGHRS, CDR2 YFSETQ. The CDR3 spans 15 residues. V shed 3 bases, J shed 4 bases, and the junction held 4 bases outside the gene matches. The CDR3 sequence: CASSSIAGGADTQYF. DNA of the CDR3: TGCGCCAGCAGCTCAATAGCGGGGGGGGCAGATACGCAGTATTTT.

The rearrangement joins TRBV28 to TRBJ2-3; possibly TRBD1 for D (6 bases). The CDR3 spans 15 residues. The V gene lost 4 bases and the J gene lost 2 bases, with 13 bases spanning the gap. Germline V gene data show CDR1 as MDHEN and CDR2 as SYDVKM. The CDR3 is CASSWPQGTTDTQYF. The CDR3 region has the DNA TGTGCCAGCAGTTGGCCTCAGGGGACCACAGATACGCAGTATTTT.

The count of this clone is one. The V gene is TRBV19, the J gene TRBJ2-7; 9 bases fit TRBD1. The CDR3 has 15 amino acids. Germline lookup yields CDR1 LNHDA and CDR2 SQIVND (reference sequence). Trimming removed 7 bases from V and 2 bases from J; junction bases left unmatched: 9. Here the CDR3 DNA reads TGTGCCAGTACGCAAAAGGGACAGGGCACCTACGAGCAGTACTTC. Translating it yields CASTQKGQGTYEQYF.

The gene calls are TRBV29-1 and TRBJ1-2; TRBD1 aligns across 7 bases. V shed 7 bases and J 7 bases; nucleotides not matched to a gene: 12. Germline assignment: CDR1 SQVTM and CDR2 ANQGSEA. There are 13 residues in the CDR3. CDR3 region: CSARDSSFSGYTF. Written as DNA, the CDR3 is TGCAGCGCTCGGGACAGCAGTTTCTCTGGCTACACCTTC. The full variable domain, completed using reference TRBV29-1 and TRBJ1-2, is SAVISQKPSRDICQRGTSLTIQCQVDSQVTMMFWYRQQPGQSLTLIATANQGSEATYESGFVIDKFPISRPNLTFSTLTVSNMSPEDSSIYLCSARDSSFSGYTFGSGTRLTVV.